This T cell receptor (beta chain) is drawn from a study of early T cells in non-severe SARS-CoV-2 infection. At the level of the study: The sequenced material was bulk RNA from unsorted whole blood, and its chains were unpaired.

Study-wide findings and caveats: VDJdb-based matching was biased toward anti-spike CD8 responses and missed private and CD4 specificities.

CDR1 is LGHNA, CDR2 YNFKEQ, per germline. CDR3 length equals 16 residues. J gave up 1 base and V 1 base, and 2 bases lay outside the gene matches. This clonotype was detected a few times. The antigen remains undetermined. The TCR library protocol attached unique molecular identifiers to the individual cDNA molecules. TCRdb used MiXCR to reprocess the 5' RACE reads, holding one entry per CDR3 protein. Here the sample spans 35,000 to 40,000 distinct CDR3 sequences, about 5.3% being singletons. The sequence came from an adult who was a healthcare worker with PCR-confirmed SARS-CoV-2 infection or an uninfected control (not recorded which). This chain joins TRBV4-2 and TRBJ2-3, with 10 nucleotides matching TRBD2. Sequencing input: whole blood. CDR3 sequence (DNA): TGTGCCAGCAGCCAAGCTGGGACTAGCGGCACAGATACGCAGTATTTT. Protein sequence: CASSQAGTSGTDTQYF.